This T cell receptor (beta chain) was sequenced for a study of blood T cell repertoires in COVID-19 (dated by TCRdb to 2020 to 2021). Some background on the complete study: Samples covering the acute and convalescent phases of COVID-19 were provided by collaborators in the United States, Italy and Spain. Sample metadata almost always included a de-identified subject ID, COVID-19 status, age in years and sex. Samples were obtained from the ongoing ImmuneRACE study (first 160 participants) and from approximately 1,200 subjects provided by 6 global collaborators. Subjects who had been exposed to COVID-19, were actively infected with it, or had recovered from it provided the deeply sampled blood TCRbeta repertoires that made up the dataset. The repertoires were released in a freely available public database intended as a resource for research on the immune response to SARS-CoV-2. HLA class I and class II types, where available, came from metadata supplied by the sample provider rather than from assay-based typing. The material from the prospective study consisted of cDNA or gDNA derived from T cells, B-cell-depleted T cells, or PBMCs. What the study reported, not specific to this receptor: How much clinical and demographic metadata was included differed by source and by participant, and the metadata was provided uncurated.

TCRbeta CDR3 regions were amplified from genomic DNA using the immunoSEQ Assay, a bias-controlled multiplex PCR. Processing in the source paper ran as follows. The number of nucleated cells in each sample was estimated from the amplification of reference gene primers within the assay. Sequence reads were collapsed and filtered to measure the absolute abundance of every unique TCRbeta CDR3 rearrangement. For each sample, productive Simpson clonality was calculated by taking the square root of Simpson's diversity index across productive rearrangements. The table comes from immuneACCESS by way of TCRdb, which keeps in-frame sequences with V and J called. Part of the clones is missing from these tables; in studies checked, under half for an unresolved V gene and the rest for unknown reasons. V, J and clone size derive from that table, while D and trimming were established from the DNA sequence. Here the sample has 180,000 or so clones; approximately 80% occur a single time. The biggest ten clones account for around 13% of the sample.

The trim is 6 bases for V and 0 bases for J, with a gap of 16 bases between the germline ends. Via the germline V gene (reference sequence), CDR1 is SGHNT and CDR2 YYREEE. The CDR3 numbers 15 residues from cysteine through phenylalanine. Solely the CDR3 DNA is kept, with 45 bases framed from the first base. Worth noting for this clone: The specificity of this receptor is unknown. One base away there is no much larger clone; base qualities are not given.

One collaborating source in Seattle enrolled patients while the patients were actively infected and followed the patients over time throughout the course of disease. The collaborating institutions used their own protocols to collect whole blood in K2EDTA tubes. For TCRbeta analysis, collaborators shipped samples as frozen whole blood, isolated PBMCs, or DNA extracted from either of those sample types. The receptor was isolated from a woman in her 70s with COVID-19, enrolled during active disease. Rearrangement joined TRBV5-4 to TRBJ2-7; no D segment can be confidently identified. The sequenced sample consisted of peripheral blood. The bases are TGTGCCAGCACTTCCGGTGGGTCTAGCTCCTACGAGCAGTACTTC. Its coded protein is CASTSGGSSSYEQYF. Supplemented by the reference TRBV5-4 and TRBJ2-7 proteins around the CDR3, the complete variable domain is ETGVTQSPTHLIKTRGQQVTLRCSSQSGHNTVSWYQQALGQGPQFIFQYYREEENGRGNFPPRFSGLQFPNYSSELNVNALELDDSALYLCASTSGGSSSYEQYFGPGTRLTVT.